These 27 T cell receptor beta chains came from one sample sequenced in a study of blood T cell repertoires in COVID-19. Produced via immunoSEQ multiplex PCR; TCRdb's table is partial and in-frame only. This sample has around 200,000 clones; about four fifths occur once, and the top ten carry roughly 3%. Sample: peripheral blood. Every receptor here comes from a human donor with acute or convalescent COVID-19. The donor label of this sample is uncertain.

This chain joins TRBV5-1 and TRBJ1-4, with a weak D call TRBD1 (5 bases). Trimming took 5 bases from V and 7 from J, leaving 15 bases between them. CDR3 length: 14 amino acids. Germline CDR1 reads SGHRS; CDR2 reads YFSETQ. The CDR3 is CASRGVFGGEKLFF. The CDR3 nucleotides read TGCGCCAGCAGAGGGGTGTTCGGGGGTGAAAAACTGTTTTTT.

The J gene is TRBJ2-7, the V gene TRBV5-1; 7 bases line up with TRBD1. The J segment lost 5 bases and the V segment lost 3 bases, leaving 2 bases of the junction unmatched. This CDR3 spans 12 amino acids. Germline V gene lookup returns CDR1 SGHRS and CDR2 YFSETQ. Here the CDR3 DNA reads TGCGCCAGCAGCTACAGGGGCGACGAGCAGTACTTC. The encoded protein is CASSYRGDEQYF.

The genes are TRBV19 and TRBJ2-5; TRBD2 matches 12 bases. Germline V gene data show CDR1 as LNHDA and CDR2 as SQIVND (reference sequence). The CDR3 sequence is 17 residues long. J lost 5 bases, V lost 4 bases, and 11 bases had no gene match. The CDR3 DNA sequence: TGTGCCAGTAGTACAAAACTAGCGGGGGGCCTCGGTGAGACCCAGTACTTC. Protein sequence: CASSTKLAGGLGETQYF.

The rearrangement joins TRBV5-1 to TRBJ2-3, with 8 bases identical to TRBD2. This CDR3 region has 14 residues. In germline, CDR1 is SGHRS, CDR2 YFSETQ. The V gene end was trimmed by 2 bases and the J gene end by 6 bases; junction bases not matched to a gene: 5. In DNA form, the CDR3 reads TGCGCCAGCAGCTTTCGGGAGGGGTTGGATACGCAGTATTTT. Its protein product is CASSFREGLDTQYF.

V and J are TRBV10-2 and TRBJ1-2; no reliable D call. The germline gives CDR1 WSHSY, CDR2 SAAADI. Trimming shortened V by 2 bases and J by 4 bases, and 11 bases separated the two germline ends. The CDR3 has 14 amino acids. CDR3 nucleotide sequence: TGCGCCAGCAGTGAGGCGGAGGTAGGCTATGGCTACACCTTC. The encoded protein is CASSEAEVGYGYTF.

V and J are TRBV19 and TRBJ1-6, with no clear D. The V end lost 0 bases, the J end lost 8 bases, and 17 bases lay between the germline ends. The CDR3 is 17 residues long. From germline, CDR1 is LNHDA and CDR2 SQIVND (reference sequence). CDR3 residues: CASSIDRSSGGDSPLHF. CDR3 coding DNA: TGTGCCAGTAGTATAGATCGGAGCAGTGGCGGGGATTCACCCCTCCACTTT.

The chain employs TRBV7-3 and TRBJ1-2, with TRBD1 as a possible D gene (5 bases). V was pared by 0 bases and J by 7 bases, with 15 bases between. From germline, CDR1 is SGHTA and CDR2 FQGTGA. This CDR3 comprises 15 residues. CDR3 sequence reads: CASSLTLNAGGGYTF. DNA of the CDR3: TGTGCCAGCAGCTTAACGTTAAACGCGGGGGGTGGCTACACCTTC.

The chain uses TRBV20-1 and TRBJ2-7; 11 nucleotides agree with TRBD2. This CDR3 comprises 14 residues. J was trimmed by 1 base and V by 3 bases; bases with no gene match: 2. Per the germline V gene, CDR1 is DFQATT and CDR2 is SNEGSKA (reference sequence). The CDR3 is CSASTSGGSYEQYF. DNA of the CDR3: TGCAGTGCTAGTACTAGCGGGGGATCCTACGAGCAGTACTTC.

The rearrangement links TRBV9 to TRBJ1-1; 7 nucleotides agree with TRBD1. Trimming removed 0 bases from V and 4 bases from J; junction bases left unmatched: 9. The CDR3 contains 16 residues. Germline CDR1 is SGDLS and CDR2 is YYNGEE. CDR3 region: CASSVVRDSLVTEAFF. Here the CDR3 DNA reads TGTGCCAGCAGCGTAGTTAGGGACAGCTTAGTCACTGAAGCTTTCTTT.

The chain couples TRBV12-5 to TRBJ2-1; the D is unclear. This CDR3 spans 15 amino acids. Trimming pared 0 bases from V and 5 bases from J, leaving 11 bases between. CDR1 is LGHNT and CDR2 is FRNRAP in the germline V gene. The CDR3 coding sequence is TGTGCTAGTGGTTTGGTCGGGTCCCCTAACAATGAGCAGTTCTTC. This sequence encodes CASGLVGSPNNEQFF. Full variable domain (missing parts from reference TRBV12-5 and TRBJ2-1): DARVTQTPRHKVTEMGQEVTMRCQPILGHNTVFWYRQTMMQGLELLAYFRNRAPLDDSGMPKDRFSAEMPDATLATLKIQPSEPRDSAVYFCASGLVGSPNNEQFFGPGTRLTVL.

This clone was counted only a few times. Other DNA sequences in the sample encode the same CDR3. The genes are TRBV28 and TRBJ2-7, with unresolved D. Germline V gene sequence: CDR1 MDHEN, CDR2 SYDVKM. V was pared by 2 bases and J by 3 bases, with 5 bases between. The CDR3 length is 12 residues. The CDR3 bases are TGTGCCAGCAGTTTAGTCAGCTACGAGCAGTACTTC. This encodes CASSLVSYEQYF.

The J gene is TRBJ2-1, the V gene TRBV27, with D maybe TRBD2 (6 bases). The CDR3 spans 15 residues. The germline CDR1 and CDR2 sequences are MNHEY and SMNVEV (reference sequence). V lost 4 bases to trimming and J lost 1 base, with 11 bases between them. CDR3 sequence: CASSSPRESYNEQFF. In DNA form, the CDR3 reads TGTGCCAGCAGTTCCCCCCGGGAGTCCTACAATGAGCAGTTCTTC.

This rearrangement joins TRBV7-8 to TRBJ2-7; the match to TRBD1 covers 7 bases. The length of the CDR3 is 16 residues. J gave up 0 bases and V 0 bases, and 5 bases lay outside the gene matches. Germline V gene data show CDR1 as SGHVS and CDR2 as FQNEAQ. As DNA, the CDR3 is TGTGCCAGCAGCTTAGCTTTGGGGACAGTCTCCTACGAGCAGTACTTC. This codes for CASSLALGTVSYEQYF.

The CDR3 nucleotides read TGTGCCAGCAGTCGACTAGGACAGGTTAACACCGGGGAGCTGTTTTTT. It translates to CASSRLGQVNTGELFF. The rearrangement links TRBV6-6 to TRBJ2-2; weak D call: TRBD1 (7 bases). The length of the CDR3 is 16 residues. The germline CDR1 and CDR2 sequences are MNHNY and SVGAGI (reference sequence). V was cut by 5 bases and J by 2 bases, with 15 bases left in between.

The CDR3: CATVSGNTIYF. CDR3 bases: TGTGCCACGGTCTCTGGAAACACCATATATTTT. This rearrangement joins TRBV19 to TRBJ1-3; no clear D. Trimming pared 10 bases from V and 0 bases from J, leaving 4 bases between. CDR1 is LNHDA, CDR2 SQIVND, per germline (reference sequence). This CDR3 contains 11 residues.

The CDR3 reads CASTGGRGGNTIYF. CDR3 coding DNA: TGTGCCTCAACCGGCGGGCGAGGAGGAAACACCATATATTTT. The V call is TRBV30, the J call TRBJ1-3; D is ambiguous. The germline gives CDR1 GTSNPN, CDR2 SVGIG (reference sequence). Trimming took 7 bases from V and 4 from J, leaving 17 bases between them. The CDR3 spans 14 residues.

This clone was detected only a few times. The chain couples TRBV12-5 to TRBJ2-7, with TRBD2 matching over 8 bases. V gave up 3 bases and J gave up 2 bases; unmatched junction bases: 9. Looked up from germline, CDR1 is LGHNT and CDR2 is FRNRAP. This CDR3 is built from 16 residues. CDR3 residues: CASGLTLGTRTYEQYF. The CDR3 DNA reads TGTGCTAGTGGTTTAACCTTAGGGACTAGGACCTACGAGCAGTACTTC.

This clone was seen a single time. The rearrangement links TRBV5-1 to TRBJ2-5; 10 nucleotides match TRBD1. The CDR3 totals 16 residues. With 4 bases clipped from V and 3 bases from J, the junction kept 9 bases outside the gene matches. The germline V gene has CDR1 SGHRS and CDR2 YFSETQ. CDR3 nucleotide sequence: TGCGCCAGCAGCACACAGCTCGGGACAGGGGAAGAGACCCAGTACTTC. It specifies CASSTQLGTGEETQYF.

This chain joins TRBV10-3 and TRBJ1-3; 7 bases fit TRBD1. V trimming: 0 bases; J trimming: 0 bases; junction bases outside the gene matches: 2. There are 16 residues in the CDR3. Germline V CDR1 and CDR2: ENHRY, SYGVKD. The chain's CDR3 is CAISESTGFSGNTIYF. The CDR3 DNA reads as TGTGCCATCAGTGAGTCGACAGGGTTCTCTGGAAACACCATATATTTT.

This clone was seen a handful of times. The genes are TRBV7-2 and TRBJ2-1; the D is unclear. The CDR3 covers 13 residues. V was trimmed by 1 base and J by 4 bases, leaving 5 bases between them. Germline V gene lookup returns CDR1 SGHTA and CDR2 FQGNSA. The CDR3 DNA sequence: TGTGCCAGCAGCTTAGGGCTGTACAATGAGCAGTTCTTC. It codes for CASSLGLYNEQFF.

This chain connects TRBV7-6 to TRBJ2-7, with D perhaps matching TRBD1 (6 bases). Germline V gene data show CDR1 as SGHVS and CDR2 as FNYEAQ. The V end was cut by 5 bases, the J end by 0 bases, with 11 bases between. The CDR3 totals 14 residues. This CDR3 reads CASSPGQYSYEQYF. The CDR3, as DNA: TGTGCCAGCAGCCCAGGACAGTACTCCTACGAGCAGTACTTC. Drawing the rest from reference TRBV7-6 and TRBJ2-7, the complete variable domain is GAGVSQSPRYKVTKRGQDVALRCDPISGHVSLYWYRQALGQGPEFLTYFNYEAQQDKSGLPNDRFSAERPEGSISTLTIQRTEQRDSAMYRCASSPGQYSYEQYFGPGTRLTVT.

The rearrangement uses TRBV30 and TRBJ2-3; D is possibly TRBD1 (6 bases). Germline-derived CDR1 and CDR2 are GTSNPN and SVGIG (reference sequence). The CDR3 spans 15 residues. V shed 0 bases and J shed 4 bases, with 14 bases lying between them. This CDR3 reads CAWSVPLRGSDTQYF. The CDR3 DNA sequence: TGTGCCTGGAGTGTACCCCTCAGGGGATCAGATACGCAGTATTTT.

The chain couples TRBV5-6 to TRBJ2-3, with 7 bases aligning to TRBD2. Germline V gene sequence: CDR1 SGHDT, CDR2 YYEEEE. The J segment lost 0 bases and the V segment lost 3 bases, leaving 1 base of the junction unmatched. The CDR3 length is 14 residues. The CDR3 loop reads CASSSSGSTDTQYF. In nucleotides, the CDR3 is TGTGCCAGCAGCTCTAGCGGAAGCACAGATACGCAGTATTTT.

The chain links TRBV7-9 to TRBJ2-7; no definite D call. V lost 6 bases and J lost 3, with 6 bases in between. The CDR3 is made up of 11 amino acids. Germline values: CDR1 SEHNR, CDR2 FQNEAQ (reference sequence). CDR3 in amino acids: CASSPLYEQYF. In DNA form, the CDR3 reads TGTGCCAGCAGTCCCCTCTACGAGCAGTACTTC.

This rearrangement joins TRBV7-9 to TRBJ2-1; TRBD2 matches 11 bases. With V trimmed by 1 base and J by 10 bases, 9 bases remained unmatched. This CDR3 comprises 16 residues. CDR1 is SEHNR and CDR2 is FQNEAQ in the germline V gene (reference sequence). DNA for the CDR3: TGTGCCAGCAGCTTAGATAGCGGGGGGGCCTCTCCCGAGCAGTTCTTC. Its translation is CASSLDSGGASPEQFF.

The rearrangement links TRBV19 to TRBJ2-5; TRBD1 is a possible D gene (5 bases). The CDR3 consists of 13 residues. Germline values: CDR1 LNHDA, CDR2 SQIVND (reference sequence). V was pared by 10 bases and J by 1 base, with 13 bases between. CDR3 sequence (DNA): TGTGCCACCCGAGACAGACTCCAAGAGACCCAGTACTTC. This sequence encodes CATRDRLQETQYF.

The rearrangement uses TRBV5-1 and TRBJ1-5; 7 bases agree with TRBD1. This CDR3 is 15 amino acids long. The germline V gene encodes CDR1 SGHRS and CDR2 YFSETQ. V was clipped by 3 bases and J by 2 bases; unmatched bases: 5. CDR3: CASSSGGGGNQPQHF. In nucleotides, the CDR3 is TGCGCCAGCAGCTCGGGAGGGGGCGGCAATCAGCCCCAGCATTTT. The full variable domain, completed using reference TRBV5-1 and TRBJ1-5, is KAGVTQTPRYLIKTRGQQVTLSCSPISGHRSVSWYQQTPGQGLQFLFEYFSETQRNKGNFPGRFSGRQFSNSRSEMNVSTLELGDSALYLCASSSGGGGNQPQHFGDGTRLSIL.